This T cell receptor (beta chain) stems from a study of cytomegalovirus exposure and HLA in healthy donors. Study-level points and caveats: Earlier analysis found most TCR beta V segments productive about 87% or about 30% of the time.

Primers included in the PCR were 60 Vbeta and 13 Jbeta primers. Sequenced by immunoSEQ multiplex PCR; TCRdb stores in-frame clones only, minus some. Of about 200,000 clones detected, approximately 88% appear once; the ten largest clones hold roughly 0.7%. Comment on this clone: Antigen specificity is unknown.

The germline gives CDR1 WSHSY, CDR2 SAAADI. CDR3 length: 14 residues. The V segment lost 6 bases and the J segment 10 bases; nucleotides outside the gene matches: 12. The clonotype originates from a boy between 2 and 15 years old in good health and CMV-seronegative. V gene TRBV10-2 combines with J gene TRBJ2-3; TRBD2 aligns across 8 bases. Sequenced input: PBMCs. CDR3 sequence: CASSSGGLSLAQYF. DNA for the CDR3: TGCGCCAGCAGCTCGGGGGGGCTATCTCTTGCGCAGTATTTT.